This entry features one T cell receptor beta chain sequence. As yet, its antigen is unknown. This entry comes from a study of T cell repertoires in cytomegalovirus infection. At the level of the study: Selection of CMV epitopes for the study included recently identified HLA-C-restricted and well-studied HLA-B-restricted ones. Whole-study findings and limits: CMV carriers with the relevant HLA were identified by cumulative public TCR beta family frequency.

TCRdb independently ran MiXCR on the reads; one entry per CDR3 protein. The sample includes about 920,000 distinct CDR3 sequences, around 32% of them seen just once. The CDR3 consists of 15 residues. Germline CDR1 reads SGHVS; CDR2 reads FNYEAQ. V lost 0 bases and J 4 bases, leaving 13 bases between the germline ends. This clonotype originated in a human donor in good health (CMV status not recorded). Some clones in this sample may be carry-over from other donors' samples. The V and J genes are TRBV7-6 and TRBJ2-7; no definite D call. The sequencing used cultured CD8+ T cells from PBMCs, collected from culture after CMV antigen stimulation. The CDR3 here is CASSLAPLWQYEQYF. CDR3 sequence (DNA): TGTGCCAGCAGCTTAGCGCCGCTATGGCAGTACGAGCAGTACTTC.